This is a list of T cell receptor beta chains from one sample in a study of cytomegalovirus exposure and HLA in healthy donors. Sequenced by immunoSEQ multiplex PCR; TCRdb stores in-frame clones only, minus some. The repertoire has around 80,000 clones, 60% to 85% of them found once; the top ten carry 5.5% to 7%. Sequencing was performed on PBMCs. The receptors originated from a man younger than 35 in good health and CMV-seropositive. CDR3s include the opening cysteine and the closing phenylalanine or tryptophan. A D gene is named only where the DNA matches it firmly. Not all rows give a size; the values are once, few, many and, for expanded clones, a class.

v_call	d_call	j_call	clone_size	cdr3_nt	cdr3_aa
TRBV4-1	TRBD1	TRBJ2-5	NA	TGCGCCAGCAGCCAAGATCGGACAGGGGGGATTGAGACCCAGTACTTC	CASSQDRTGGIETQYF
TRBV25-1	NA	TRBJ2-7	once	TGTGCCATGACAGGTTTTCGAACGTCGCCCTACGAGCAGTACTTC	CAMTGFRTSPYEQYF
TRBV28	NA	TRBJ2-3	few	TGTGCCAGCAGTTTATCGCCGGGACTGGGAACCCTCACAGATACGCAGTATTTT	CASSLSPGLGTLTDTQYF
TRBV9	TRBD2	TRBJ2-1	NA	TGTGCCAGCAGCGCTAGCGGGAGCGCCCACAATGAGCAGTTCTTC	CASSASGSAHNEQFF
TRBV5-1	NA	TRBJ2-7	NA	TGCGCCAGCAGCTTGAGGGGCGGTGCCTACGAGCAGTACTTC	CASSLRGGAYEQYF
TRBV30	TRBD1	TRBJ1-1	NA	TGTGCCTGGGGGGCCGGGACAGGGCGCACTGAAGCTTTCTTT	CAWGAGTGRTEAFF
TRBV7-9	NA	TRBJ1-1	few	TGTGCCAGCAGCTATCAGGGAAACACTGAAGCTTTCTTT	CASSYQGNTEAFF
TRBV6-1	TRBD2	TRBJ2-7	NA	TGTGCCAGCCGAGTAGCGGGAGGATTGTACGAGCAGTACTTC	CASRVAGGLYEQYF
TRBV6-1	NA	TRBJ1-5	NA	TGTGCCAGCAGGACACAGATTAGCAATCAGCCCCAGCATTTT	CASRTQISNQPQHF
TRBV28	NA	TRBJ1-1	NA	TGTGCCAGCAGTTCAACAGGCCGCTCTGAAGCTTTCTTT	CASSSTGRSEAFF
TRBV6-1	NA	TRBJ1-1	NA	TGTGCCAGCAGTGCACGGTCTCTCGGTGGCACTGAAGCTTTCTTT	CASSARSLGGTEAFF
TRBV4-2	NA	TRBJ2-5	NA	TGTGCCAGCAGCCAAGATGGGCTGGACCAAGAGACCCAGTACTTC	CASSQDGLDQETQYF
TRBV7-2	NA	TRBJ2-7	NA	TGTGCCAGCAGCCCTGGGAGTGACAGGACTCAGTACTTC	CASSPGSDRTQYF
TRBV2	TRBD2	TRBJ2-1	once	TGTGCCAGCAGAACCACTAGCGGGGCCTACAATGAGCAGTTCTTC	CASRTTSGAYNEQFF
TRBV6-5	NA	TRBJ1-5	NA	TGTGCCAGCAGTCGAGACAGAAGCAATCAGCCCCAGCATTTT	CASSRDRSNQPQHF
TRBV6-1	NA	TRBJ2-5	NA	TGTGCCAGCAGTGGGGGCAGACCCCAAGAGACCCAGTACTTC	CASSGGRPQETQYF
TRBV28	NA	TRBJ1-2	NA	TGTGCCAGCAGTTCGGGGGTCGATGTCTACACCTTC	CASSSGVDVYTF
TRBV7-9	NA	TRBJ1-1	NA	TGTGCCAGCAGCTTCACGGGAGAGGCTGCAGCTTTCTTT	CASSFTGEAAAFF
TRBV1	NA	TRBJ2-3	NA	TGCACCAGCAGCCCGACTAGCGGAGATACGCAGTATTTT	CTSSPTSGDTQYF
TRBV6-5	TRBD1	TRBJ2-7	once	TGTGCCAGCAGTTGGGACAGAATCTCCTACGAGCAGTACTTC	CASSWDRISYEQYF
TRBV19	TRBD2	TRBJ2-7	NA	TGTGCCAGTAGTGCGGGAGCAAGCTCCTACGAGCAGTACTTC	CASSAGASSYEQYF
TRBV5-1	NA	TRBJ2-2	NA	TGCGCCAGCAGCTTGCCGCGGGGTGATAGGAGCGGGGAGCTGTTTTTT	CASSLPRGDRSGELFF
TRBV4-1	NA	TRBJ2-3	NA	TGCGCCAGCAGCCAAACCGGGAGCACGCAGTATTTT	CASSQTGSTQYF
TRBV9	TRBD1	TRBJ2-3	NA	TGTGCCAGCAGTGGGACAGGGAGTTCAGGGGATACGCAGTATTTT	CASSGTGSSGDTQYF
TRBV4-1	TRBD2	TRBJ2-7	NA	TGCGCCAGCAGCCAGATCCTAGCGGTCTCCTACGAGCAGTACTTC	CASSQILAVSYEQYF
TRBV6-5	TRBD2	TRBJ2-7	NA	TGTGCCAGCAGTTTCCTAGCGGGAGGGCCGCGGGAGCAGTACTTC	CASSFLAGGPREQYF
TRBV25-1	NA	TRBJ1-2	NA	TGTGCCAGCAGTGAACAGGGCTTATATGGCTACACCTTC	CASSEQGLYGYTF
TRBV10-2	NA	TRBJ2-7	few	TGCGCCAGCAGTGAGTCATTCGGGCGGGGACCCTACGAGCAGTACTTC	CASSESFGRGPYEQYF
TRBV9	NA	TRBJ1-4	NA	TGTGCCAGCAGCGTAGATAGGACAGCTAATGAACGACTGTTTTTT	CASSVDRTANERLFF
TRBV4-1	TRBD1	TRBJ2-1	NA	TGCGCCAGCAGCTGGACAGGGGGCAATGAGCAGTTCTTC	CASSWTGGNEQFF
TRBV5-8	TRBD1	TRBJ1-5	NA	TGTGCCAGCAGCAGGGACAGACATATTAGCAATCAGCCCCAGCATTTT	CASSRDRHISNQPQHF
TRBV7-9	TRBD1	TRBJ2-3	NA	TGTGCCAGCAGCATACAGGGGGACAGATCAGATACGCAGTATTTT	CASSIQGDRSDTQYF
TRBV7-8	TRBD2	TRBJ2-7	once	TGTGCCAGCAGCTGGCAGGCGGGAGGTGTTTACGAGCAGTACTTC	CASSWQAGGVYEQYF
TRBV28	TRBD1	TRBJ1-2	NA	TGTGCCAGCAGCCTACCGACAGGGGGCGGTGGCTACACCTTC	CASSLPTGGGGYTF
TRBV11-2	NA	TRBJ2-7	NA	TGTGCCAGCAGCTTAGGTTTCGGGTACGAGCAGTACTTC	CASSLGFGYEQYF
TRBV11-2	NA	TRBJ1-4	NA	TGTGCCAGCAGCTTATCGCCAGGGATTAATGAAAAACTGTTTTTT	CASSLSPGINEKLFF
TRBV7-3	NA	TRBJ2-7	NA	TGTGCCAGCAGCTTACTGGGGCAAGGGGAGCAGTACTTC	CASSLLGQGEQYF
TRBV2	NA	TRBJ1-6	NA	TGTGCCAGCACGCGGGGGTATAATTCACCCCTCCACTTT	CASTRGYNSPLHF
TRBV18	TRBD2	TRBJ2-5	NA	TGTGCCAGCTCACCACTAGCGGGAGAGGAGACCCAGTACTTC	CASSPLAGEETQYF
TRBV28	NA	TRBJ1-5	NA	TGTGCCAGCAGCCTAACCCTACCCAATCAGCCCCAGCATTTT	CASSLTLPNQPQHF
TRBV11-2	NA	TRBJ2-1	NA	TGTGCCAGCAGCGTCGGACTTAACAATGAGCAGTTCTTC	CASSVGLNNEQFF
TRBV5-1	NA	TRBJ2-1	NA	TGCGCCAGCAGCTTGTGGGGGGAGGCTTACAATGAGCAGTTCTTC	CASSLWGEAYNEQFF
TRBV10-3	NA	TRBJ1-1	NA	TGTGCCATCAGTGAGTCGAACAGGCGGAGCACTGAAGCTTTCTTT	CAISESNRRSTEAFF
TRBV7-3	NA	TRBJ1-3	NA	TGTGCCAGCAGCTTACCCCTCCGCGGGGCCCCTAGCTCTGGAAACACCATATATTTT	CASSLPLRGAPSSGNTIYF
TRBV2	NA	TRBJ1-1	few	TGTGCCAGCAGTGAACGGACAGAACACACTGAAGCTTTCTTT	CASSERTEHTEAFF
TRBV4-1	NA	TRBJ2-4	once	TGCGCCAGCAGCCAAGACAGGCCGGCCCTGGGGGGCATTCAGTACTTC	CASSQDRPALGGIQYF
TRBV4-1	NA	TRBJ1-1	NA	TGCGCCAGCAGCCGTTTCTTCGGGGGGCAGGTCACTGAAGCTTTCTTT	CASSRFFGGQVTEAFF
TRBV10-3	TRBD1	TRBJ1-4	NA	TGTGCCATCGGGGCCGGGACAGTGAATGAAAAACTGTTTTTT	CAIGAGTVNEKLFF
TRBV5-6	TRBD1	TRBJ1-3	NA	TGTGCCAGCAGCTCCCCGATCAGGGGGCTTGGAAACACCATATATTTT	CASSSPIRGLGNTIYF
TRBV28	NA	TRBJ2-3	NA	TGTGCCAGCAGTTTGTACAGGGGCACAGATACGCAGTATTTT	CASSLYRGTDTQYF
TRBV6-1	TRBD1	TRBJ1-5	NA	TGTGCCAGCCACGGGACAGGGGTTCAGCCCCAGCATTTT	CASHGTGVQPQHF
TRBV11-1	NA	TRBJ1-2	NA	TGTGCCAGCAGCCCCCACAACGCTAACTATGGCTACACCTTC	CASSPHNANYGYTF
TRBV28	NA	TRBJ1-1	NA	TGTGCCAGCAGTTTCGCAGGGGTAAGGAACACTGAAGCTTTCTTT	CASSFAGVRNTEAFF
TRBV28	NA	TRBJ1-4	NA	TGTGCCAGCACCAACCGCCAGGCTAATCTGTTTTTT	CASTNRQANLFF
TRBV5-5	NA	TRBJ1-4	few	TGTGCCAGCAGCTTGCGGTATGAAAAACTGTTTTTT	CASSLRYEKLFF